This T cell receptor (beta chain) was identified during a study of blood T cell repertoires in COVID-19. Study background: PBMCs, B-cell-depleted T cells, or T cells were the source of the cDNA or gDNA that made up the material.

Germline CDR1 and CDR2: SGHRS and YFSETQ. The CDR3 consists of 16 residues. The V gene lost 4 bases and the J gene lost 4 bases, with 20 bases spanning the gap. The authors' processing: Researchers report that nucleated cell counts were estimated from reference gene primer amplification. TCRdb's copy holds only in-frame clones and misses some; the assay was immunoSEQ multiplex PCR. V and J calls and clone size come straight from that table; D and trimming were deduced from the DNA. The data show 150,000 to 200,000 clones, with 80% to 90% seen just once and roughly 8.2% held by the top ten. J is TRBJ1-2 and V is TRBV5-1; D might be TRBD1 (5 bases). The sequenced sample was peripheral blood. This clonotype originated in a man aged 60 to 75 with acute or convalescent COVID-19. CDR3 loop: CASSAGGSRDLYGYTF. In nucleotides, the CDR3 is TGCGCCAGCAGCGCGGGAGGATCCAGGGACCTCTATGGCTACACCTTC. The full variable domain, in which reference TRBV5-1 and TRBJ1-2 provide the parts outside the CDR3, is KAGVTQTPRYLIKTRGQQVTLSCSPISGHRSVSWYQQTPGQGLQFLFEYFSETQRNKGNFPGRFSGRQFSNSRSEMNVSTLELGDSALYLCASSAGGSRDLYGYTFGSGTRLTVV.